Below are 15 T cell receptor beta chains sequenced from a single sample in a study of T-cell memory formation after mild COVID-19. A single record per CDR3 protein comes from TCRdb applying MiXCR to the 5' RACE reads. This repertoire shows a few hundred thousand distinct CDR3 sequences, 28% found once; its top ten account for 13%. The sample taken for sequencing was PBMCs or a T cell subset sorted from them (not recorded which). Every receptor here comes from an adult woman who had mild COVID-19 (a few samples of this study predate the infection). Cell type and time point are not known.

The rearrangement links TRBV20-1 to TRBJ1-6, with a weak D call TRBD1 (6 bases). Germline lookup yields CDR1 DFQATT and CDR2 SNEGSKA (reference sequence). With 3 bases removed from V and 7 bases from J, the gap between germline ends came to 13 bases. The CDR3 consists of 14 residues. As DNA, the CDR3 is TGCAGTGCTAGCAGGGGACAAGGCAATTCACCCCTCCACTTT. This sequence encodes CSASRGQGNSPLHF.

DNA of the CDR3: TGTGCCAGTAGGTATCCGGGGGGCGATGAGCAGTTCTTC. Its protein product is CASRYPGGDEQFF. This chain links TRBV19 with TRBJ2-1; TRBD2 might be the D (7 bases). This CDR3 comprises 13 residues. V lost 6 bases, J lost 8 bases, and 14 bases lay in between. From germline, CDR1 is LNHDA and CDR2 SQIVND (reference sequence).

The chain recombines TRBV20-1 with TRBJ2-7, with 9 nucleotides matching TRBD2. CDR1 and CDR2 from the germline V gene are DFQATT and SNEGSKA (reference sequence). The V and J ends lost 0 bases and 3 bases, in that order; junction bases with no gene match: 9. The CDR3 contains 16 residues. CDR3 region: CSAREGLAGIYYEQYF. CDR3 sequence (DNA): TGCAGTGCTAGAGAGGGGCTAGCGGGGATCTACTACGAGCAGTACTTC.

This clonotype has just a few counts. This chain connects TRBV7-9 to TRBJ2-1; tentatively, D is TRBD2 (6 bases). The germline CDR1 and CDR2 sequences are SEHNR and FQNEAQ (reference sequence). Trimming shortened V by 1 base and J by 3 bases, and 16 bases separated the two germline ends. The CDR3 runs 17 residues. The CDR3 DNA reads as TGTGCCAGCAGCTTAGTAGGGAGGAGCGGCTACTACAATGAGCAGTTCTTC. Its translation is CASSLVGRSGYYNEQFF.

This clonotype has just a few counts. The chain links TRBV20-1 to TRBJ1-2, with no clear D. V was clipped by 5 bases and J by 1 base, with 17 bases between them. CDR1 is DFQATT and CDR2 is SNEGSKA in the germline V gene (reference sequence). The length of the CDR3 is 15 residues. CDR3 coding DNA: TGCAGTGCTCTCCCCCCAACGGCAGTTAACTATGGCTACACCTTC. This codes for CSALPPTAVNYGYTF.

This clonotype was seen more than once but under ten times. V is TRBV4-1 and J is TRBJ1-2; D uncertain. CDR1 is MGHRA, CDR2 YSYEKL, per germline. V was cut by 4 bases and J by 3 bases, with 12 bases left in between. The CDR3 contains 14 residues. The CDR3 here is CASSPYPGDYGYTF. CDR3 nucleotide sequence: TGCGCCAGCAGCCCTTACCCAGGAGACTATGGCTACACCTTC.

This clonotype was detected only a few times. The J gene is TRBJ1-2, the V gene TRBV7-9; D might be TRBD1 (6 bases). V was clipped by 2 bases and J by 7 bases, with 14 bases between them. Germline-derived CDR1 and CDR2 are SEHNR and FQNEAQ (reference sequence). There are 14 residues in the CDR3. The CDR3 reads CASSLLGALSGYTF. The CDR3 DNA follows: TGTGCCAGCAGCTTACTGGGGGCTCTTAGTGGCTACACCTTC.

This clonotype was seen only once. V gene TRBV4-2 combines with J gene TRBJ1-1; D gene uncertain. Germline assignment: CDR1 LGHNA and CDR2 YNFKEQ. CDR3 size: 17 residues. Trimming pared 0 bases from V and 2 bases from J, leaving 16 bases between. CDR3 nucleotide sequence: TGTGCCAGCAGCCAAGACCTCTCGGCAGGCCATAACACTGAAGCTTTCTTT. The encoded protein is CASSQDLSAGHNTEAFF.

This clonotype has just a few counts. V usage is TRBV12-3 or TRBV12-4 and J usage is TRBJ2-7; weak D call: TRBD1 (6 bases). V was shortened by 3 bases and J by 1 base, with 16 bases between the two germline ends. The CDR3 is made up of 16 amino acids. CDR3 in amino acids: CASSFRTGSLSYEQYF. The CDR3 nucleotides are TGTGCCAGCAGTTTTCGTACAGGGAGCCTTTCCTACGAGCAGTACTTC.

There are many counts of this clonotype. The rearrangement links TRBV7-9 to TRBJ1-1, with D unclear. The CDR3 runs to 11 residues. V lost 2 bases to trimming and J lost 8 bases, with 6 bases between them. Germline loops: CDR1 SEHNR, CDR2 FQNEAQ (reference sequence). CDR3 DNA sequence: TGTGCCAGCAGCTTAACGAGGGAAGCTTTCTTT. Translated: CASSLTREAFF.

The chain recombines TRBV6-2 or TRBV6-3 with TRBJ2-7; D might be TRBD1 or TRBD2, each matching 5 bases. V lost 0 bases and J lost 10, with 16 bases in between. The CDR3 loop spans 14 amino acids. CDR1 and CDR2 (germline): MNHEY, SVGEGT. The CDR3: CASSYSTGTPRQYF. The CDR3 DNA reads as TGTGCCAGCAGTTACTCGACCGGGACCCCCAGACAGTACTTC.

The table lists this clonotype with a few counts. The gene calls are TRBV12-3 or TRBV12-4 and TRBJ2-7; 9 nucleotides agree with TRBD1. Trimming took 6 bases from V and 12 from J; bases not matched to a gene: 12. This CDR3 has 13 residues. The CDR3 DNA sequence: TGTGCCAGCAGCACCCAGACAGGGGGGCGAGGGTACTTC. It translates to CASSTQTGGRGYF.

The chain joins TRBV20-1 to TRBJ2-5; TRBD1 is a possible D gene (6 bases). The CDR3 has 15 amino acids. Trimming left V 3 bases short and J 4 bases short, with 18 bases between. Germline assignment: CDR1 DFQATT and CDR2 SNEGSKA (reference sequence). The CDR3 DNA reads TGCAGTGCTAGTGAAGCCAGGGGTGTTGGAGAGACCCAGTACTTC. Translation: CSASEARGVGETQYF.

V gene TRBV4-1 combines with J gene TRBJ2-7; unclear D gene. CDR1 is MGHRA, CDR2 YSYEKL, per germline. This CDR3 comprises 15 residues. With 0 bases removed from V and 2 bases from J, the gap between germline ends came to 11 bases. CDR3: CASSQETLEAYEQYF. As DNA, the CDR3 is TGCGCCAGCAGCCAAGAGACCCTAGAGGCCTACGAGCAGTACTTC.

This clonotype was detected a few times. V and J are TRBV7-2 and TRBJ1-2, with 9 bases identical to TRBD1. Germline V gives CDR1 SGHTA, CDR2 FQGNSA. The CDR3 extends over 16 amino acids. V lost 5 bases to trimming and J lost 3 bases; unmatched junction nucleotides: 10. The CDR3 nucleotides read TGTGCCAGCAGCCCCGGGACAGGGTTTTTAGACTATGGCTACACCTTC. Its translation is CASSPGTGFLDYGYTF.